These T cell receptor beta chains were read from a single sample in a study of lymphopenia after photon versus proton radiotherapy. Method: immunoSEQ multiplex PCR; TCRdb's copy keeps in-frame clones and lacks some. The repertoire holds approximately 170,000 clones, with 88% as singletons. Here the sequenced sample was peripheral blood, taken from a patient treated with photon-based radiotherapy. The receptors originated from a man between 50 and 59 years old with gastric cancer. Each CDR3 is given with its conserved first and last residue. The D gene is left open where the match is weak. Rows may omit the clone size; those that give it use once, few, many or a size class.

CDR3aa	CDR3nt	d_gene	v_gene	j_gene	abundance
CASIAGGGADTQYF	TGTGCCAGCATTGCGGGGGGAGGCGCAGATACGCAGTATTTT	TRBD2	TRBV6-6	TRBJ2-3	.
CASSPPKGGETQYF	TGTGCCAGCTCACCACCCAAGGGCGGCGAGACCCAGTACTTC	.	TRBV18	TRBJ2-5	few
CASSLVGTGLEEQYF	TGTGCCAGCAGCTTAGTCGGGACAGGTCTGGAAGAGCAGTACTTC	TRBD1	TRBV11-2	TRBJ2-7	.
CATSRGDSREQYF	TGTGCCACCAGCAGGGGGGATTCAAGGGAGCAGTACTTC	.	TRBV15	TRBJ2-7	once
CASSQIGTVNTEAFF	TGTGCCAGCAGTCAGATCGGGACAGTGAACACTGAAGCTTTCTTT	TRBD1	TRBV5-6	TRBJ1-1	few
CASSESRVGNQPQHF	TGTGCCAGCAGTGAATCTAGGGTGGGCAATCAGCCCCAGCATTTT	.	TRBV6-1	TRBJ1-5	.
CASSPTSGRAENIQYF	TGCGCCAGCAGCCCTACTAGCGGGAGGGCAGAAAACATTCAGTACTTC	TRBD2	TRBV4-1	TRBJ2-4	once
CAWTRDTDTQYF	TGTGCCTGGACGCGGGACACAGATACGCAGTATTTT	.	TRBV30	TRBJ2-3	.
CASSSAGYNEQFF	TGTGCCAGCAGCTCGGCAGGGTACAATGAGCAGTTCTTC	.	TRBV7-2	TRBJ2-1	.
CASSVIQGEVSEQYF	TGCGCCAGCAGCGTCATTCAGGGGGAAGTGTCCGAGCAGTACTTC	TRBD1	TRBV5-1	TRBJ2-7	.
CASRATIGTPDTQYF	TGTGCCAGTAGAGCGACGATAGGTACCCCAGATACGCAGTATTTT	.	TRBV19	TRBJ2-3	.
CASSLVGVANYGYTF	TGTGCCAGCAGCTTAGTGGGGGTAGCTAACTATGGCTACACCTTC	.	TRBV7-9	TRBJ1-2	.
CASSLGWGSSYEQYF	TGTGCCAGCAGCTTGGGGTGGGGGAGCTCCTACGAGCAGTACTTC	.	TRBV7-6	TRBJ2-7	.
CATSAWSGGPGQPQHF	TGTGCCACCTCAGCTTGGTCAGGGGGCCCGGGGCAGCCCCAGCATTTT	TRBD1	TRBV5-8	TRBJ1-5	.
CASSTTGLGGYTF	TGTGCCAGCAGCACGACAGGGTTGGGTGGCTACACCTTC	TRBD1	TRBV11-2	TRBJ1-2	.
CASSPRDSGTGELFF	TGTGCCAGCTCACCAAGGGATAGCGGCACCGGGGAGCTGTTTTTT	.	TRBV18	TRBJ2-2	.
CASSPGTSGPEIRTDTQYF	TGTGCCAGCAGCCCCGGGACTAGCGGGCCGGAAATAAGAACAGATACGCAGTATTTT	TRBD2	TRBV13	TRBJ2-3	.
CASRDSNTGELFF	TGTGCCAGCAGGGACTCTAACACCGGGGAGCTGTTTTTT	.	TRBV6-5	TRBJ2-2	.
CASSQGTTVQETQYF	TGTGCCAGCAGCCAGGGGACTACCGTCCAAGAGACCCAGTACTTC	.	TRBV7-2	TRBJ2-5	.
CASSGRDRGTDTQYF	TGTGCCAGCAGTGGCCGGGACAGGGGCACAGATACGCAGTATTTT	TRBD1	TRBV6-5	TRBJ2-3	.
CASSLRPGHANTGELFF	TGTGCCAGCAGTTTAAGGCCGGGACACGCGAACACCGGGGAGCTGTTTTTT	.	TRBV27	TRBJ2-2	.
CSVSSITDTQYF	TGCAGCGTTTCCTCGATCACAGATACGCAGTATTTT	.	TRBV29-1	TRBJ2-3	.
CASSPDRDSSYEQYF	TGTGCCAGTAGTCCAGACCGGGACAGCTCCTACGAGCAGTACTTC	TRBD1	TRBV19	TRBJ2-7	.
CASSRDSGRHEQFF	TGTGCCAGCTCCCGCGATAGCGGGAGGCATGAGCAGTTCTTC	TRBD2	TRBV19	TRBJ2-1	once
CASQDSLENQPQHF	TGTGCCAGTCAGGACAGTTTAGAAAATCAGCCCCAGCATTTT	.	TRBV6-1	TRBJ1-5	.
CASSHLAGGERKDTQYF	TGCGCCAGCAGCCACTTAGCGGGAGGGGAACGAAAGGATACGCAGTATTTT	TRBD2	TRBV4-1	TRBJ2-3	few
CASGLSTSGRLNNEQFF	TGTGCTAGTGGTTTGTCGACTAGCGGGAGGTTAAACAATGAGCAGTTCTTC	TRBD2	TRBV12-5	TRBJ2-1	few
CASSPSGYYNEQFF	TGTGCCAGCTCACCATCAGGCTACTACAATGAGCAGTTCTTC	.	TRBV18	TRBJ2-1	.
CASSGGTGKNYEQYF	TGTGCCAGCAGTGGGGGGACAGGCAAAAACTACGAGCAGTACTTC	TRBD1	TRBV25-1	TRBJ2-7	.
CASSYSSGSGYTF	TGTGCCAGCAGTTACTCATCGGGATCAGGCTACACCTTC	.	TRBV6-6	TRBJ1-2	.
CASSLGASWETQYF	TGTGCCAGCAGCTTGGGGGCTAGCTGGGAGACCCAGTACTTC	.	TRBV5-5	TRBJ2-5	once
CAWSQSLGRTEAFF	TGTGCCTGGAGTCAATCGCTGGGGAGGACTGAAGCTTTCTTT	.	TRBV30	TRBJ1-1	.
CASSPEGSQPQHF	TGCGCCAGCAGCCCCGAGGGGAGTCAGCCCCAGCATTTT	.	TRBV5-1	TRBJ1-5	.
CASSPDRGWNEQFF	TGTGCCAGCAGCCCGGACAGGGGGTGGAATGAGCAGTTCTTC	TRBD1	TRBV5-4	TRBJ2-1	.
CASSPGVRLNTEAFF	TGTGCCAGCAGCCCCGGCGTTCGGCTGAACACTGAAGCTTTCTTT	.	TRBV5-6	TRBJ1-1	.
CASSVEGRGEQYF	TGTGCCAGCAGCGTAGAGGGGCGAGGAGAGCAGTACTTC	.	TRBV9	TRBJ2-7	.
CAWNKGAGVMNTEAFF	TGTGCCTGGAACAAGGGGGCGGGGGTGATGAACACTGAAGCTTTCTTT	TRBD1	TRBV30	TRBJ1-1	.
CASSLSSGTGYNEQFF	TGTGCCAGCAGTTTATCTTCCGGGACAGGCTACAATGAGCAGTTCTTC	TRBD1	TRBV27	TRBJ2-1	.
CASSDGTGVMNTEAFF	TGTGCCAGCAGTGATGGGACAGGGGTGATGAACACTGAAGCTTTCTTT	TRBD1	TRBV25-1	TRBJ1-1	.
CASSSGQGNYGYTF	TGTGCCAGCAGTTCCGGACAGGGAAACTATGGCTACACCTTC	TRBD1	TRBV6-5	TRBJ1-2	.
CASSGGTGGPKANYGYTF	TGCGCCAGCAGCGGGGGGACAGGGGGCCCCAAAGCTAACTATGGCTACACCTTC	TRBD1	TRBV5-1	TRBJ1-2	.
CASSQAGTLNYNEQFF	TGCGCCAGCAGCCAAGCCGGGACATTAAACTACAATGAGCAGTTCTTC	.	TRBV4-1	TRBJ2-1	.
CASSRGLGYEQYF	TGTGCCAGCAGCCGGGGACTAGGCTACGAGCAGTACTTC	TRBD2	TRBV5-6	TRBJ2-7	once
CASSLDSGLAYNEQFF	TGTGCCAGCAGCTTAGATTCGGGACTAGCCTACAATGAGCAGTTCTTC	TRBD2	TRBV11-3	TRBJ2-1	.
CASGLPGEPETQYF	TGTGCTAGTGGTTTGCCCGGGGAACCAGAGACCCAGTACTTC	.	TRBV12-5	TRBJ2-5	.
CASSSGQQETQYF	TGTGCCAGCAGTTCCGGACAGCAAGAGACCCAGTACTTC	.	TRBV27	TRBJ2-5	.
CASSLATLGIGEQFF	TGTGCCAGCAGCTTAGCGACCCTCGGAATCGGGGAGCAGTTCTTC	.	TRBV13	TRBJ2-1	.
CASSFRGGGYQPQHF	TGTGCCAGCAGTTTCAGGGGTGGGGGGTATCAGCCCCAGCATTTT	.	TRBV28	TRBJ1-5	.
CASSQWWQAADTQYF	TGTGCCAGCAGCCAATGGTGGCAGGCAGCAGATACGCAGTATTTT	.	TRBV16	TRBJ2-3	once
CASSSFWSTNEKLFF	TGTGCCAGCAGCTCCTTTTGGTCAACTAATGAAAAACTGTTTTTT	.	TRBV7-2	TRBJ1-4	.
CASSKVGVGETYEQYF	TGTGCCAGCAGCAAAGTGGGTGTAGGGGAGACCTACGAGCAGTACTTC	.	TRBV21-1	TRBJ2-7	.
CASSYSGAMYEQYF	TGCGCCAGCAGCTATTCAGGGGCTATGTACGAGCAGTACTTC	.	TRBV5-1	TRBJ2-7	once
CASSSRTRSRPNEQFF	TGTGCCAGCAGTTCAAGGACCCGATCGAGGCCAAATGAGCAGTTCTTC	.	TRBV28	TRBJ2-1	.
CASSSKMGTGELFF	TGTGCCAGCAGTTCCAAGATGGGCACCGGGGAGCTGTTTTTT	.	TRBV6-5	TRBJ2-2	.
CASSYGDRINEAFF	TGTGCCAGCAGTTACGGTGACAGGATAAATGAAGCTTTCTTT	.	TRBV6-5	TRBJ1-1	.
CAWSPRTEETQYF	TGTGCCTGGAGTCCCCGGACCGAGGAGACCCAGTACTTC	.	TRBV30	TRBJ2-5	.
CSCEPQGLAQYF	TGCAGCTGCGAGCCTCAGGGGTTGGCGCAGTATTTT	.	TRBV29-1	TRBJ2-3	.
CASSDSPTDSYEQYF	TGTGCCAGCAGTGACTCCCCCACGGACTCCTACGAGCAGTACTTC	.	TRBV6-6	TRBJ2-7	.
CASTWAVDQETQYF	TGTGCCAGCACCTGGGCGGTCGATCAAGAGACCCAGTACTTC	.	TRBV28	TRBJ2-5	.
CASSPRATPRTEQYF	TGTGCCAGCAGCCCTCGGGCCACCCCTCGGACCGAGCAGTACTTC	.	TRBV5-8	TRBJ2-7	.